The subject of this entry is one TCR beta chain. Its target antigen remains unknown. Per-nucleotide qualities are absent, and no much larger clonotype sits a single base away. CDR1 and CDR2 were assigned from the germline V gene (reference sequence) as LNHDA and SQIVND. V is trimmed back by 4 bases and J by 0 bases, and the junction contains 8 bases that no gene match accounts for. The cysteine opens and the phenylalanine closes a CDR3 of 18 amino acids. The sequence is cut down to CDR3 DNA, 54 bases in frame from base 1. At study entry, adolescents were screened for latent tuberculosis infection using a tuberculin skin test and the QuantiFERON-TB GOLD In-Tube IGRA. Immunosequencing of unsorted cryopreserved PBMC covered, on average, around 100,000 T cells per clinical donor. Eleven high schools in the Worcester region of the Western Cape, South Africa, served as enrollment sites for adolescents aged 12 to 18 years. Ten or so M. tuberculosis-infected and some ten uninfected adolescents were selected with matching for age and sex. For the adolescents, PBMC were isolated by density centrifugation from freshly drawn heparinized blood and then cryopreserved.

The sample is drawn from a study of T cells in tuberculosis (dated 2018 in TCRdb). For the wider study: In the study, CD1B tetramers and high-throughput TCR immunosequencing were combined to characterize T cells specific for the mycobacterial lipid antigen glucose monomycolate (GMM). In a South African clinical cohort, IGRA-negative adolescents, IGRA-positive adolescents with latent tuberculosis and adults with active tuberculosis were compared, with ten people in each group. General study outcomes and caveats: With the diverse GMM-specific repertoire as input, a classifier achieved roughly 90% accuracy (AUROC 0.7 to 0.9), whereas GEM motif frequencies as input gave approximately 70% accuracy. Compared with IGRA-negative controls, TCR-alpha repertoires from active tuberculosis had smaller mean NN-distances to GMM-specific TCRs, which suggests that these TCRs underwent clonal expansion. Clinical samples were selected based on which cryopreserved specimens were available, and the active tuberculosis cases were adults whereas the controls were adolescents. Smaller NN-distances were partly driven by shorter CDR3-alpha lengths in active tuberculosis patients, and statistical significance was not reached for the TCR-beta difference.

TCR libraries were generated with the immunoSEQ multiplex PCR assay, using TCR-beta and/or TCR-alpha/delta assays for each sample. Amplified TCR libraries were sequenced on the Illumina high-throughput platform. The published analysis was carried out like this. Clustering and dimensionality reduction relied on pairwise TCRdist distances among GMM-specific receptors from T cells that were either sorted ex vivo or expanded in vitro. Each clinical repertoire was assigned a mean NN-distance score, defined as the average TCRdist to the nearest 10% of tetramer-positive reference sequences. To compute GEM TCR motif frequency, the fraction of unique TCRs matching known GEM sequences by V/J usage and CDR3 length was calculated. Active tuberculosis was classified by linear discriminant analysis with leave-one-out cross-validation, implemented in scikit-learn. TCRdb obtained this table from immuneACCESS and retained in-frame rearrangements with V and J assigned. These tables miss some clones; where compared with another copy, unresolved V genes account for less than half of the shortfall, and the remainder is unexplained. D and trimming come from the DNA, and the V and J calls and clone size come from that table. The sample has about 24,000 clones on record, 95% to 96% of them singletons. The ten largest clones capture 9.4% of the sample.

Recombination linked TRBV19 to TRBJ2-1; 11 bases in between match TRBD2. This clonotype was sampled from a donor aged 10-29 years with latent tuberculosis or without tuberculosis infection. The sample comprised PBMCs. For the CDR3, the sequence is CASSKKGLAVPSYNEQFF. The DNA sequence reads TGTGCCAGTAGTAAAAAGGGACTAGCGGTGCCCTCCTACAATGAGCAGTTCTTC.